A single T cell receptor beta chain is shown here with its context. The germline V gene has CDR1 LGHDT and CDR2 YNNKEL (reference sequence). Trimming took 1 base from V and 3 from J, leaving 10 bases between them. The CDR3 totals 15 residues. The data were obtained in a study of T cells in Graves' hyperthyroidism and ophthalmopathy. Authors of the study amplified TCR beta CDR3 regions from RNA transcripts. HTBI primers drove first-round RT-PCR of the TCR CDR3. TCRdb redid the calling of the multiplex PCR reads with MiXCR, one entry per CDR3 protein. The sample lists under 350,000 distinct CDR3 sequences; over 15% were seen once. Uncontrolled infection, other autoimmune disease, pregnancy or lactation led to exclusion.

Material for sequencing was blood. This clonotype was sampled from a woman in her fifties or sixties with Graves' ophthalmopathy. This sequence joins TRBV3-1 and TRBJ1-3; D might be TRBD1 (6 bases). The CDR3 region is CASSQGLGGGNTIYF. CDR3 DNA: TGTGCCAGCAGCCAAGGTTTAGGGGGTGGAAACACCATATATTTT.